The entry below gives a single TCR beta chain sequence along with its context. Its antigen is unidentified. The CDR3 sequence is 17 residues long. V gave up 4 bases and J gave up 3 bases; unmatched junction bases: 7. The V gene's germline CDR1 is SGHNT and CDR2 YENEEA. The sample comes from a study of radiotherapy plus CTLA-4 blockade in lung cancer. The overall study: Among all patients, more than 15% showed objective responses, while roughly 28% had disease control.

Profiling relied on immunoSEQ multiplex PCR, and the TCRdb table lists in-frame clones only, not all of them. The data hold about 51,000 clones, with 70% to 80% observed a single time. Study-wide results and caveats: Peripheral blood showed expansion of tumor-derived TCR clones after radiotherapy and ipilimumab.

Treatment of patients with chemo-refractory metastatic non-small-cell lung cancer consisted of focal radiation plus CTLA-4 blockade with ipilimumab. V gene TRBV11-3 combines with J gene TRBJ2-1, with 12 bases lining up with TRBD2. The sequence derives from a human donor with non-small cell lung cancer who had a complete response to radiotherapy plus ipilimumab. This material consisted of peripheral blood, taken from a patient treated with radiotherapy plus ipilimumab. The CDR3 sequence: CASSSSRTSGNYNEQFF. The DNA of the CDR3 is TGTGCCAGCAGCTCCTCCAGGACTAGCGGGAACTACAATGAGCAGTTCTTC.